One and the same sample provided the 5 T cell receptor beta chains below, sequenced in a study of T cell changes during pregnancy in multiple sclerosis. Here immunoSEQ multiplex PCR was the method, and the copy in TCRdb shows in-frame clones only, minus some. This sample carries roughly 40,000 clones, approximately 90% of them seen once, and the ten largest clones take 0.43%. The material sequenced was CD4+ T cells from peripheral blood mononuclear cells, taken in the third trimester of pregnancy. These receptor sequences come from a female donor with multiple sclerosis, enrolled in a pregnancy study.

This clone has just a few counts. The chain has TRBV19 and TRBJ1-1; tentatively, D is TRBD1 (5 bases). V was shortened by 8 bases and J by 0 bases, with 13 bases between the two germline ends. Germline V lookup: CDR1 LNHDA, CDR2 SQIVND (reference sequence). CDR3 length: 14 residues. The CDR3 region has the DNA TGTGCCAGTGGAACGCAGGGTTTGAACACTGAAGCTTTCTTT. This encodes CASGTQGLNTEAFF.

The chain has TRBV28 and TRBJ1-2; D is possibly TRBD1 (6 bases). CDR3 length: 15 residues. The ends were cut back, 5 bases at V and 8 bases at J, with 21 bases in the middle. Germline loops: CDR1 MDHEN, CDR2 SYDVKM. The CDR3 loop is CASSPPGRGSGGYTF. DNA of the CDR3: TGTGCCAGCAGTCCGCCAGGCAGGGGTTCGGGAGGCTACACCTTC.

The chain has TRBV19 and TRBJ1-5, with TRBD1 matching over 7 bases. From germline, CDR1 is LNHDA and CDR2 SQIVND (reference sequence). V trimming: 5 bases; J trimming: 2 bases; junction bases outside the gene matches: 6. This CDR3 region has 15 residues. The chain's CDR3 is CASSFDRARNQPQHF. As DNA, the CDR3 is TGTGCCAGTAGTTTCGACAGGGCCCGCAATCAGCCCCAGCATTTT.

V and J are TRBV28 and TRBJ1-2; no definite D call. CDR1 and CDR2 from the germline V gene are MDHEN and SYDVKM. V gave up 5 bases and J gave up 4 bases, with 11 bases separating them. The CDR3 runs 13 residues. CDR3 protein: CASSPPLIYGYTF. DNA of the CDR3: TGTGCCAGCAGTCCTCCCCTTATCTATGGCTACACCTTC.

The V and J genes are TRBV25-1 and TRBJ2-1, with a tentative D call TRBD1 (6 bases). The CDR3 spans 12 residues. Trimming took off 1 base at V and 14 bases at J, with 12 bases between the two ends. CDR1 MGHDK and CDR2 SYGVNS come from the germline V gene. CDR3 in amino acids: CASSEWGQGKFF. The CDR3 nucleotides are TGTGCCAGCAGTGAATGGGGACAAGGGAAGTTCTTC.